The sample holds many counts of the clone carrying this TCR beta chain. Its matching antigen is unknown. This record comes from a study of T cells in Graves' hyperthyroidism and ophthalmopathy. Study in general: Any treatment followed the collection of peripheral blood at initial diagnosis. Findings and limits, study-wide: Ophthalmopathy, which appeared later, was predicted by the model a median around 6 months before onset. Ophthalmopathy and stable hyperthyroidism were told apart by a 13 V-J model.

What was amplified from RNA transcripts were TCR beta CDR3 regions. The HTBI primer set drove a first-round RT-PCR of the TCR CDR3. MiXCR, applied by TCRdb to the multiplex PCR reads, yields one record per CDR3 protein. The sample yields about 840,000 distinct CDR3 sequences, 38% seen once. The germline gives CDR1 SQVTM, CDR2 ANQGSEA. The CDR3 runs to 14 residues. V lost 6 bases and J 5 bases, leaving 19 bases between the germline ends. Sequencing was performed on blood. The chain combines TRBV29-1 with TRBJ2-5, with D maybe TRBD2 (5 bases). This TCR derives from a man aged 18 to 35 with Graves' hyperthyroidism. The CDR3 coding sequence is TGCAGCGTCCAACGGGGTCTAGAGGGTGAGACCCAGTACTTC. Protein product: CSVQRGLEGETQYF.